A single sample gave rise to the 23 T cell receptor beta chains below, sequenced in a study of cytomegalovirus exposure and HLA in healthy donors (dated 2017 in TCRdb). Library generation was performed with the immunoSEQ multiplex PCR assay. For the multiplex PCR, a mixture combining 60 forward primers for TCR Vbeta segments and 13 reverse primers for TCR Jbeta segments was used. TCRdb carries this immuneACCESS record with in-frame sequences only. Its versions omit some clonotypes, under half of them owing to an unresolved V gene in the studies checked, with the rest unexplained. Here the sample has 100,000 to 120,000 clones; 76% occur a single time. The ten most abundant clones make up over 8% of the sample. The sequencing sample was made of PBMCs. These TCRs come from a man in his forties or fifties in good health and CMV-seropositive.

V and J are TRBV18 and TRBJ1-5; the D gene is possibly TRBD1 (6 bases). CDR1 is KGHSH, CDR2 LQKENI, per germline. This CDR3 contains 15 residues. The V end was cut by 3 bases, the J end by 9 bases, with 18 bases between. CDR3: CASSPGQGNVLPQHF. In nucleotides, the CDR3 is TGTGCCAGCTCACCGGGGCAGGGGAACGTCCTGCCCCAGCATTTT.

The chain combines TRBV29-1 with TRBJ1-3; a possible D gene is TRBD1 (6 bases). V lost 6 bases and J 3 bases, leaving 12 bases between the germline ends. The CDR3 is made up of 13 amino acids. Germline V gene data show CDR1 as SQVTM and CDR2 as ANQGSEA. CDR3 DNA sequence: TGCAGCGTGCAGGGGCAGGGTGGAAACACCATATATTTT. Its protein is CSVQGQGGNTIYF.

This clone has more than one count but fewer than ten. V usage is TRBV10-3 and J usage is TRBJ2-1; D gene unclear. Germline V gene data show CDR1 as ENHRY and CDR2 as SYGVKD. V lost 8 bases and J 4 bases, leaving 15 bases between the germline ends. This CDR3 spans 14 amino acids. The chain's CDR3 is CAISRGEAYNEQFF. CDR3 in DNA: TGTGCCATCTCAAGAGGAGAAGCTTACAATGAGCAGTTCTTC.

The rearrangement links TRBV2 to TRBJ1-6, with 8 nucleotides matching TRBD1. Germline V gene sequence: CDR1 SNHLY, CDR2 FYNNEI. This CDR3 comprises 14 residues. The junction had 9 bases not matched to a gene; V was cut back by 7 bases and J by 10 bases. The CDR3 protein is CASTWDRRRSPLHF. The DNA for the CDR3 is TGTGCCAGCACTTGGGACAGGCGGCGGTCACCCCTCCACTTT.

The chain recombines TRBV21-1 with TRBJ2-3; the table's TRBD2 call for D was not verified on the DNA. TRBV21-1 has pseudogene status. This CDR3 comprises 13 residues. In DNA form, the CDR3 reads TGTGCCAGCTGGCGGGCTAGCACAGATACGCAGTATTTT. It yields the protein CASWRASTDTQYF.

The chain uses TRBV19 and TRBJ2-7; D not certain. CDR3 size: 12 residues. Germline V lookup: CDR1 LNHDA, CDR2 SQIVND (reference sequence). The germline V and J ends were trimmed by 4 bases and 1 base, with 5 bases remaining between them. The CDR3 DNA sequence: TGTGCCAGTAGTACAAATTCCTACGAGCAGTACTTC. It specifies CASSTNSYEQYF.

The gene calls are TRBV18 and TRBJ1-2, with 10 bases identical to TRBD1. The CDR3 is 15 amino acids. Germline V gene lookup returns CDR1 KGHSH and CDR2 LQKENI. J lost 2 bases, V lost 5 bases, and 5 bases had no gene match. CDR3 in DNA: TGTGCCAGCTCAGCCCCGGGACAGGGGAACTATGGCTACACCTTC. Translated, it gives CASSAPGQGNYGYTF.

The chain has TRBV19 and TRBJ2-3; TRBD2 matches at 10 bases. Germline CDR1 and CDR2: LNHDA and SQIVND (reference sequence). CDR3 length: 14 amino acids. Germline trimming cut 6 bases from V and 6 bases from J; bases unmatched to any gene: 6. The CDR3 DNA follows: TGTGCCAGTAGGCCAGCGGGAGGGGTGGATACGCAGTATTTT. Translating it yields CASRPAGGVDTQYF.

CDR3 coding DNA: TGCAGCGTTGAAGATCGGGGTAGCGGAACCTACGAGCAGTACTTC. The encoded protein is CSVEDRGSGTYEQYF. The chain has TRBV29-1 and TRBJ2-7, with D possibly matching TRBD2 (6 bases). The CDR3 sequence is 15 residues long. Trimming cost V 0 bases and J 2 bases, with 14 bases left between them. In germline, CDR1 is SQVTM, CDR2 ANQGSEA.

The V and J genes are TRBV28 and TRBJ1-2; D uncertain. The germline CDR1 and CDR2 sequences are MDHEN and SYDVKM. V was cut by 2 bases and J by 5 bases, with 9 bases left in between. There are 13 residues in the CDR3. The CDR3 DNA follows: TGTGCCAGCAGTTTAGTGACGGAGTATGGCTACACCTTC. Its translation: CASSLVTEYGYTF.

The count of this clone is one. CDR3 residues: CASSEEGREWETQYF. Here the CDR3 DNA reads TGTGCCAGCAGCGAGGAAGGGCGGGAGTGGGAGACCCAGTACTTC. The genes are TRBV9 and TRBJ2-5, with TRBD2 matching over 7 bases. With V trimmed by 3 bases and J by 5 bases, 10 bases remained unmatched. Germline values: CDR1 SGDLS, CDR2 YYNGEE. The CDR3 is 15 residues long.

The rearrangement links TRBV19 to TRBJ2-1, with TRBD1 matching 8 bases. Looked up from germline, CDR1 is LNHDA and CDR2 is SQIVND (reference sequence). CDR3 length: 17 amino acids. Trimming cost V 2 bases and J 7 bases; bases outside gene matches: 13. CDR3 residues: CASSIRVGRGQINEQFF. CDR3 bases: TGTGCCAGTAGTATACGGGTAGGCAGGGGGCAGATTAATGAGCAGTTCTTC.

V is TRBV5-6 and J is TRBJ2-1; 9 bases line up with TRBD1. J was trimmed by 4 bases and V by 0 bases; bases with no gene match: 5. Germline CDR1 SGHDT, CDR2 YYEEEE. The length of the CDR3 is 16 residues. The CDR3 DNA reads TGTGCCAGCAGCTTGGACAGGGGGCGACCTTACAATGAGCAGTTCTTC. This sequence encodes CASSLDRGRPYNEQFF.

This clone was found once. The CDR3 DNA sequence: TGTGCCAGCAGCGTGGGACCGGGACAGGGCTACGAGCAGTACTTC. Translated, it gives CASSVGPGQGYEQYF. The rearrangement joins TRBV11-3 to TRBJ2-7, with 9 bases aligning to TRBD1. The V gene's germline CDR1 is SGHNT and CDR2 YENEEA. V lost 5 bases to trimming and J lost 3 bases; unmatched junction nucleotides: 8. This CDR3 has 15 amino acids. Looking up the rest from reference TRBV11-3 and TRBJ2-7 gives the full variable domain: EAGVVQSPRYKIIEKKQPVAFWCNPISGHNTLYWYLQNLGQGPELLIRYENEEAVDDSQLPKDRFSAERLKGVDSTLKIQPAELGDSAVYLCASSVGPGQGYEQYFGPGTRLTVT.

This clone showed up just once. The genes are TRBV4-3 and TRBJ1-2; tentatively, D is TRBD1 (5 bases). This CDR3 spans 16 amino acids. Germline V CDR1 and CDR2: LGHNA, YSLEER. Trimming took off 1 base at V and 4 bases at J, with 16 bases between the two ends. The CDR3 DNA reads as TGCGCCAGCAGCCAAGTCATCCAGGAACAGGTCTATGGCTACACCTTC. Translating it yields CASSQVIQEQVYGYTF.

As concerns this clone: The junction and the germline gene differ at one end; a read error may be behind it. The rearrangement links TRBV5-5 to TRBJ1-1; TRBD1 matches at 7 bases. CDR1 SGHKS and CDR2 YYEKEE come from the germline V gene (reference sequence). CDR3 length: 14 amino acids. CDR3 DNA sequence: TGTGCCAGCAGCTTCAGGGGGGTGAAGACTGAAGCTTTCTTT. This codes for CASSFRGVKTEAFF. Together with reference TRBV5-5 and TRBJ1-1, the CDR3 gives the full variable domain: DAGVTQSPTHLIKTRGQQVTLRCSPISGHKSVSWYQQVLGQGPQFIFQYYEKEERGRGNFPDRFSARQFPNYSSELNVNALLLGDSALYLCASSFRGVKTEAFFGQGTRLTVV.

The V and J genes are TRBV7-2 and TRBJ2-7; TRBD1 matches 8 bases. The germline V gene encodes CDR1 SGHTA and CDR2 FQGNSA. CDR3 size: 14 residues. V dropped 5 bases and J dropped 3; count of bases not matched to a gene: 6. Here the CDR3 reads CASSLQGGLYEQYF. The CDR3 DNA follows: TGTGCCAGCAGCCTACAGGGGGGCCTCTACGAGCAGTACTTC. Complete variable domain (other parts from reference TRBV7-2 and TRBJ2-7): GAGVSQSPSNKVTEKGKDVELRCDPISGHTALYWYRQSLGQGLEFLIYFQGNSAPDKSGLPSDRFSAERTGGSVSTLTIQRTQQEDSAVYLCASSLQGGLYEQYFGPGTRLTVT.

CDR3 sequence: CASKRKMNTEAFF. The CDR3 nucleotides read TGTGCCAGCAAGAGAAAAATGAACACTGAAGCTTTCTTT. The chain carries TRBV6-5 and TRBJ1-1, with no clear D. Trimming removed 7 bases from V and 0 bases from J, with 9 bases in between. The germline CDR1 and CDR2 sequences are MNHEY and SVGAGI. This CDR3 contains 13 residues.

This clone was observed a few times. The gene calls are TRBV11-3 and TRBJ2-1; D is possibly TRBD1 (5 bases). The germline gives CDR1 SGHNT, CDR2 YENEEA. The V end lost 4 bases, the J end lost 8 bases, and 15 bases lay between the germline ends. This CDR3 has 14 amino acids. Here the CDR3 reads CASSSLRVRDEQFF. The CDR3 bases are TGTGCCAGCAGCTCACTCAGGGTTCGCGATGAGCAGTTCTTC.

This clone was recorded once. The chain uses TRBV9 and TRBJ1-2; 7 positions match TRBD1. There are 15 residues in the CDR3. The V segment lost 3 bases and the J segment 1 base; nucleotides outside the gene matches: 6. Per the germline V gene, CDR1 is SGDLS and CDR2 is YYNGEE. CDR3 sequence: CASSDRDRNNYGYTF. DNA for the CDR3: TGTGCCAGCAGCGACCGGGACAGAAATAACTATGGCTACACCTTC.

The V and J genes are TRBV5-4 and TRBJ2-3, with 9 bases that match TRBD2. Germline assignment: CDR1 SGHNT and CDR2 YYREEE (reference sequence). The CDR3 runs 16 residues. V shed 3 bases and J 4 bases; nucleotides not matched to a gene: 9. CDR3 sequence reads: CASSSGAGGGADTQYF. For the CDR3, the DNA is TGTGCCAGCAGCTCGGGTGCGGGGGGGGGCGCAGATACGCAGTATTTT.

The V call is TRBV30, the J call TRBJ2-7; the D is unclear. Germline lookup yields CDR1 GTSNPN and CDR2 SVGIG (reference sequence). The ends were cut back, 7 bases at V and 6 bases at J, with 13 bases in the middle. This CDR3 has 11 residues. The CDR3 sequence is CAYLKGVEQYF. The DNA for the CDR3 is TGTGCCTACCTTAAAGGAGTCGAGCAGTACTTC.

This clone was seen a handful of times. The genes are TRBV10-3 and TRBJ2-1; possibly TRBD1 for D (5 bases). The CDR3 extends over 12 amino acids. The V gene lost 3 bases and the J gene lost 14 bases, with 14 bases spanning the gap. Germline V gene lookup returns CDR1 ENHRY and CDR2 SYGVKD. The CDR3 sequence is CAISDQGEKEFF. The CDR3 bases are TGTGCCATCAGTGATCAGGGCGAAAAGGAGTTCTTC.